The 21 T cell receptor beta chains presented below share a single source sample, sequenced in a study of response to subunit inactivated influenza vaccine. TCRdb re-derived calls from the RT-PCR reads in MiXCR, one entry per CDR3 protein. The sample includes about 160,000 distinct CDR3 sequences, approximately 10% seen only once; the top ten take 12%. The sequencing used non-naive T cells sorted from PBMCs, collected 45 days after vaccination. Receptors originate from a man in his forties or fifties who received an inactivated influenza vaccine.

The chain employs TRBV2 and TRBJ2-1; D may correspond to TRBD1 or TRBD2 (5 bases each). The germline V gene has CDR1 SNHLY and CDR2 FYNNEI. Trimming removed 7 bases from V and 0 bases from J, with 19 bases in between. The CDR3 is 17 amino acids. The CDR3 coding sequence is TGTGCCAGCACGGGTCGAGGGACCCTTCTCTCCTACAATGAGCAGTTCTTC. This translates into CASTGRGTLLSYNEQFF.

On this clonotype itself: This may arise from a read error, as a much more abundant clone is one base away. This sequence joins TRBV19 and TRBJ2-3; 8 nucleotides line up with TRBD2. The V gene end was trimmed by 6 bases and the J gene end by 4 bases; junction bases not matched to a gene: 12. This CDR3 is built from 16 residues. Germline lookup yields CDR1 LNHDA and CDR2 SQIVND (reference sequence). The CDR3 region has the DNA TGTGCCAGTAGGGCTATCTGGCTAGCGGGTCCAGATACGCAGTATTTT. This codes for CASRAIWLAGPDTQYF. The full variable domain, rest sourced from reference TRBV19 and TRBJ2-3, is DGGITQSPKYLFRKEGQNVTLSCEQNLNHDAMYWYRQDPGQGLRLIYYSQIVNDFQKGDIAEGYSVSREKKESFPLTVTSAQKNPTAFYLCASRAIWLAGPDTQYFGPGTRLTVL.

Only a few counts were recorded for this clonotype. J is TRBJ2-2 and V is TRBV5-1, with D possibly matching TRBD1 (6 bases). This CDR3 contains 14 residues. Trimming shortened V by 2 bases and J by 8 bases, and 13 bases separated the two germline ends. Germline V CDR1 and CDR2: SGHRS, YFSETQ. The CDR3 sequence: CASSLGHRVGELFF. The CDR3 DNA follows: TGCGCCAGCAGCTTAGGTCACAGGGTTGGGGAGCTGTTTTTT. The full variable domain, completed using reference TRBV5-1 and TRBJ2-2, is KAGVTQTPRYLIKTRGQQVTLSCSPISGHRSVSWYQQTPGQGLQFLFEYFSETQRNKGNFPGRFSGRQFSNSRSEMNVSTLELGDSALYLCASSLGHRVGELFFGEGSRLTVL.

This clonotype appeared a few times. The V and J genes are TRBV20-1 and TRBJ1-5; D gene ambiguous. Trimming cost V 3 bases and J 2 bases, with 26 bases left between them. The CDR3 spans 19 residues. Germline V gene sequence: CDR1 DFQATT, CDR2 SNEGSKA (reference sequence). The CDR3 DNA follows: TGCAGTGCTAGCCCCCCCCTAGGACTTGCCAATTGGGGCAATCAGCCCCAGCATTTT. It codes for CSASPPLGLANWGNQPQHF.

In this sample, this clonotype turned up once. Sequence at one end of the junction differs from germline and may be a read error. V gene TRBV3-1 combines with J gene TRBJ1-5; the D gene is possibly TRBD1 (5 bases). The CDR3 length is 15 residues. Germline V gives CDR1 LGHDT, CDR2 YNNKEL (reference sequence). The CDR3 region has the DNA TGTGCCTGCAGCTCGGATGACAGAAGCAATCAGCCCCAGCATTTT. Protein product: CACSSDDRSNQPQHF.

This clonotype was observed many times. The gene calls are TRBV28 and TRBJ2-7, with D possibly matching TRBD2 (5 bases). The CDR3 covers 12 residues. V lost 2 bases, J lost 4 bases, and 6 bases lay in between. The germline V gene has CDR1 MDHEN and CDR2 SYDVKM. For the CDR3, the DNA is TGTGCCAGCAGTTTACGGGATTACGAGCAGTACTTC. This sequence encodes CASSLRDYEQYF.

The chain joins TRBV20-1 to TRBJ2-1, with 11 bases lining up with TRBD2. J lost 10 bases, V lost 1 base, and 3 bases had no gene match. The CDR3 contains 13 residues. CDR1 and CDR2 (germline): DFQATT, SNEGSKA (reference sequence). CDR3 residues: CSARGASGREQFF. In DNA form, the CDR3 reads TGCAGTGCTAGAGGGGCTAGCGGGAGGGAGCAGTTCTTC.

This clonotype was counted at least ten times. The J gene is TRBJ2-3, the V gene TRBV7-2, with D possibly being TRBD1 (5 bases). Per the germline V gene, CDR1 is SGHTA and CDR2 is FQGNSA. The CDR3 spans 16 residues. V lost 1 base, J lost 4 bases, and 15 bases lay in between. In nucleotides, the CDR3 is TGTGCCAGCAGCTTAGTATACCAGGGTGGCCCAGATACGCAGTATTTT. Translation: CASSLVYQGGPDTQYF.

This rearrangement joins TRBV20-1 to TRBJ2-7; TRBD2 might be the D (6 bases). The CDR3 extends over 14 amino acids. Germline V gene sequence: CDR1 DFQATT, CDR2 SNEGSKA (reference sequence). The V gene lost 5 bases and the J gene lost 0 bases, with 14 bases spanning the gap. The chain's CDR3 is CSAYLQGGSYEQYF. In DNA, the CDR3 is TGCAGTGCTTACCTCCAGGGAGGCTCCTACGAGCAGTACTTC.

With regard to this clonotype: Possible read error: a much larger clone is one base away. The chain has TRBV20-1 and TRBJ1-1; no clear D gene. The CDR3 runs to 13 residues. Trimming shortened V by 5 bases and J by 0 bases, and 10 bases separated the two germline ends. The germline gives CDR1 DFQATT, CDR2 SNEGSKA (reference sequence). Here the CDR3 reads CSACFILNTEAFF. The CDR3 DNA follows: TGCAGTGCTTGTTTTATACTGAACACTGAAGCTTTCTTT.

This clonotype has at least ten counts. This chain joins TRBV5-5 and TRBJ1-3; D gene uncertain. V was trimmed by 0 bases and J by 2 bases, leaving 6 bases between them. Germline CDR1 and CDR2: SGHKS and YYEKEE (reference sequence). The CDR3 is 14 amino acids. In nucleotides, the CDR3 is TGTGCCAGCAGCTTGGCTGGGGCTGGAAACACCATATATTTT. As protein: CASSLAGAGNTIYF. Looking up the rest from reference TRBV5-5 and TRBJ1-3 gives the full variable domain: DAGVTQSPTHLIKTRGQQVTLRCSPISGHKSVSWYQQVLGQGPQFIFQYYEKEERGRGNFPDRFSARQFPNYSSELNVNALLLGDSALYLCASSLAGAGNTIYFGEGSWLTVV.

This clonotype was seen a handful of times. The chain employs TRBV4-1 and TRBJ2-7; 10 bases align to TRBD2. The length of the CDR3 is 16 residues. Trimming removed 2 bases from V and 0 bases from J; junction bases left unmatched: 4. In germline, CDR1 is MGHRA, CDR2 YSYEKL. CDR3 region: CASSQTTSGTSYEQYF. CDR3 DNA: TGCGCCAGCAGCCAAACAACTAGCGGGACCTCCTACGAGCAGTACTTC.

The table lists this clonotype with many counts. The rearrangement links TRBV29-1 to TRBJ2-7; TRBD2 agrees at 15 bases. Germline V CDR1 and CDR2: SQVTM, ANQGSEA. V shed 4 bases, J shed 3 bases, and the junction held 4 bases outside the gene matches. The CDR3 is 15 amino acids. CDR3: CSVAGTSGGIYEQYF. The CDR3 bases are TGCAGCGTTGCGGGGACTAGCGGGGGGATCTACGAGCAGTACTTC.

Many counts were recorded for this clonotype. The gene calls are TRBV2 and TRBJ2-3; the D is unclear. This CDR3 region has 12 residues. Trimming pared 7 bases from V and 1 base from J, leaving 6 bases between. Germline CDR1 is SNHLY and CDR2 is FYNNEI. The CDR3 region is CASKGGTDTQYF. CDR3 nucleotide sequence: TGTGCCAGCAAAGGTGGCACAGATACGCAGTATTTT.

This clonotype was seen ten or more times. The CDR3 here is CASSNPPGQITDTQYF. In DNA form, the CDR3 reads TGTGCCAGCAGTAACCCACCGGGACAGATCACAGATACGCAGTATTTT. The V call is TRBV12-3 or TRBV12-4, the J call TRBJ2-3; 7 nucleotides align to TRBD1. CDR3 size: 16 residues. V trimming: 5 bases; J trimming: 2 bases; junction bases outside the gene matches: 10.

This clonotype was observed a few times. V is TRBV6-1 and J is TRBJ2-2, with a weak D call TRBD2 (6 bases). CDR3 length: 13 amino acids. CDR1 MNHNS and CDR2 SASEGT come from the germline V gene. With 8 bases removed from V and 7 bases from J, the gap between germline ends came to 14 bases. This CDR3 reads CASSGWGDGELFF. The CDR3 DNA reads TGTGCCAGCTCGGGTTGGGGGGACGGGGAGCTGTTTTTT.

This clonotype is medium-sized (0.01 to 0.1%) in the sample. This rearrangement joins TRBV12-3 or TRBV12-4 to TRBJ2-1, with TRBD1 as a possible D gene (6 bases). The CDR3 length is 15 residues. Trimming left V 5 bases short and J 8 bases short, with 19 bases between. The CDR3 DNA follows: TGTGCCAGCAGTCCCGGGACATCCCTGTTGGATGAGCAGTTCTTC. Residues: CASSPGTSLLDEQFF.

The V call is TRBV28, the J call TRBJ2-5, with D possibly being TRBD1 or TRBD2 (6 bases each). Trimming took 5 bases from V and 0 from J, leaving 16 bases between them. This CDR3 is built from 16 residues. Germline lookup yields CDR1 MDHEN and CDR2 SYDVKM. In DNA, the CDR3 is TGTGCCAGCAGTGAATCCGGGGGCGACTACCAAGAGACCCAGTACTTC. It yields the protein CASSESGGDYQETQYF.

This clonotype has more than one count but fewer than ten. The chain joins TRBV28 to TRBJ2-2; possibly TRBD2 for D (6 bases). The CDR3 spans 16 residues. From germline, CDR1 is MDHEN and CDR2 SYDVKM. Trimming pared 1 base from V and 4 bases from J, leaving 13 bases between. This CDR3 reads CASSLYGGRRTGELFF. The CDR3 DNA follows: TGTGCCAGCAGTTTATACGGGGGACGGCGCACCGGGGAGCTGTTTTTT.

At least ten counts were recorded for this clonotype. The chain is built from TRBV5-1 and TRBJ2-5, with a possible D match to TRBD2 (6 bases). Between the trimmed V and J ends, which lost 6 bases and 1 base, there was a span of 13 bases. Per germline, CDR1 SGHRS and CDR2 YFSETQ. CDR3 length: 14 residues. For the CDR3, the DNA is TGCGCCAGCACGATTAGCGGTTTCCAAGAGACCCAGTACTTC. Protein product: CASTISGFQETQYF.

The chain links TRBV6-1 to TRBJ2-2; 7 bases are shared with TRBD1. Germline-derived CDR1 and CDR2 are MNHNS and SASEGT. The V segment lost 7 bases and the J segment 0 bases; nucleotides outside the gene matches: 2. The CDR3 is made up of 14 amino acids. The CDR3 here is CASNGQANTGELFF. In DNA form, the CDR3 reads TGTGCCAGCAACGGACAGGCGAACACCGGGGAGCTGTTTTTT.